The 17 T cell receptor beta chains in this list originate from one sample, sequenced in a study of CD8 T cells in Susac syndrome. Random hexamers primed reverse transcription of roughly 0.5 to 1 ug RNA. TCRdb analysed the immunoSEQ multiplex PCR reads with MiXCR anew, one entry per CDR3 protein. The sample records 77,000 or so distinct CDR3 sequences, about 95% being singletons. The sample consisted of CD8+ T cells from PBMCs. These TCRs come from a human donor with multiple sclerosis.

The chain has TRBV14 and TRBJ2-1; D call uncertain. Germline CDR1 reads SGHDN; CDR2 reads FVKESK. The CDR3 contains 12 residues. V was clipped by 4 bases and J by 8 bases, with 9 bases between them. The CDR3 protein is CASSLMKDEQFF. The CDR3, as DNA: TGTGCCAGCAGCCTGATGAAGGATGAGCAGTTCTTC.

The V call is TRBV14, the J call TRBJ1-1; no clear D gene. This CDR3 has 14 residues. V shed 4 bases and J shed 1 base, with 10 bases lying between them. Germline values: CDR1 SGHDN, CDR2 FVKESK. CDR3 sequence reads: CASSRRTGNTEAFF. For the CDR3, the DNA is TGTGCCAGCAGCCGACGGACGGGGAACACTGAAGCTTTCTTT.

The rearrangement joins TRBV2 to TRBJ2-4; tentatively, D is TRBD2 (6 bases). Trimming stripped 6 bases from V and 3 bases from J, with 15 bases between. Per germline, CDR1 SNHLY and CDR2 FYNNEI. This CDR3 region has 15 residues. CDR3: CASSPGGRVKNIQYF. CDR3 sequence (DNA): TGTGCCAGCAGCCCCGGGGGACGAGTCAAAAACATTCAGTACTTC.

The gene calls are TRBV20-1 and TRBJ2-1; D is undetermined. This CDR3 has 16 residues. CDR1 DFQATT and CDR2 SNEGSKA come from the germline V gene (reference sequence). V was clipped by 4 bases and J by 3 bases, with 19 bases between them. CDR3 loop: CSAMPTGVAHYNEQFF. In DNA, the CDR3 is TGCAGTGCTATGCCCACTGGCGTGGCCCACTACAATGAGCAGTTCTTC.

The chain is built from TRBV27 and TRBJ2-2, with D maybe TRBD2 (7 bases). This CDR3 spans 16 amino acids. Per the germline V gene, CDR1 is MNHEY and CDR2 is SMNVEV (reference sequence). The V gene lost 4 bases and the J gene lost 2 bases, with 14 bases spanning the gap. The CDR3 is CASSSVGGRNTGELFF. CDR3 nucleotides: TGTGCCAGCAGTTCAGTCGGGGGGCGCAACACCGGGGAGCTGTTTTTT.

This clonotype was seen only a few times. The chain uses TRBV27 and TRBJ2-1, with D unclear. Trimming took off 5 bases at V and 7 bases at J, with 9 bases between the two ends. The length of the CDR3 is 12 residues. Germline CDR1 MNHEY, CDR2 SMNVEV (reference sequence). CDR3 loop: CASSPGINEQFF. In DNA, the CDR3 is TGTGCCAGCAGTCCAGGAATAAATGAGCAGTTCTTC.

This clonotype was counted once. This chain joins TRBV7-9 and TRBJ2-7; D might be TRBD2 (5 bases). Germline lookup yields CDR1 SEHNR and CDR2 FQNEAQ (reference sequence). CDR3 size: 15 residues. V lost 5 bases and J 4 bases, leaving 18 bases between the germline ends. The CDR3 coding sequence is TGTGCCAGCAGCCCCCGAGAGGGCCCGCCTTACGAGCAGTACTTC. This gives the protein CASSPREGPPYEQYF.

This clonotype showed up just once. This chain joins TRBV30 and TRBJ1-6; 8 nucleotides match TRBD1. After removal of 1 base from V and 7 bases from J, the junction contained 6 bases not matched to a gene. The CDR3 covers 15 residues. Germline CDR1 GTSNPN, CDR2 SVGIG (reference sequence). The CDR3 nucleotides read TGTGCCTGGAGTGGGACAGGGAGTAGGAATTCACCCCTCCACTTT. Translated: CAWSGTGSRNSPLHF.

V is TRBV7-9 and J is TRBJ2-3; no definite D call. Deletions cut 5 bases from V and 6 bases from J, with 3 bases between. The germline CDR1 and CDR2 sequences are SEHNR and FQNEAQ (reference sequence). The CDR3 consists of 10 residues. CDR3 protein: CASSHDTQYF. As DNA, the CDR3 is TGTGCCAGCAGCCATGATACGCAGTATTTT.

This chain uses TRBV5-6 with TRBJ2-7, with 9 bases lining up with TRBD2. This CDR3 comprises 16 residues. V gave up 2 bases and J gave up 3 bases; unmatched junction bases: 9. Germline V gene data show CDR1 as SGHDT and CDR2 as YYEEEE. CDR3 residues: CASSFSGGVTLYEQYF. The CDR3 nucleotides are TGTGCCAGCAGCTTTAGCGGGGGCGTAACTCTCTACGAGCAGTACTTC.

The chain recombines TRBV5-1 with TRBJ2-5; D unclear. The CDR3 contains 10 residues. The V end lost 5 bases, the J end lost 3 bases, and 2 bases lay between the germline ends. Germline values: CDR1 SGHRS, CDR2 YFSETQ. The CDR3 region is CASREETQYF. CDR3 nucleotide sequence: TGCGCCAGCAGGGAAGAGACCCAGTACTTC.

This chain uses TRBV7-3 with TRBJ2-4; TRBD1 agrees at 7 bases. The junction had 6 bases not matched to a gene; V was cut back by 4 bases and J by 0 bases. Germline-derived CDR1 and CDR2 are SGHTA and FQGTGA. There are 16 residues in the CDR3. The CDR3 is CASSSGTELAKNIQYF. The DNA of the CDR3 is TGTGCCAGCAGCTCAGGGACAGAACTAGCCAAAAACATTCAGTACTTC.

This rearrangement joins TRBV27 to TRBJ2-3, with 8 bases matching TRBD2. CDR3 length: 15 residues. Per germline, CDR1 MNHEY and CDR2 SMNVEV (reference sequence). Unmatched junction bases numbered 6, after V lost 5 bases and J lost 2 bases. The CDR3 DNA follows: TGTGCCAGCAGTAAGCGGGGGAGATCCACAGATACGCAGTATTTT. This gives the protein CASSKRGRSTDTQYF.

The rearrangement uses TRBV7-9 and TRBJ2-1; TRBD2 matches 12 bases. The CDR3 length is 19 residues. V lost 5 bases, J lost 0 bases, and 11 bases stayed unmatched. CDR1 is SEHNR, CDR2 FQNEAQ, per germline (reference sequence). CDR3 DNA: TGTGCCAGCAGCACCCTCGGACTAGCGGGGCCCTTCTCCTACAATGAGCAGTTCTTC. Translation gives CASSTLGLAGPFSYNEQFF.

The V call is TRBV29-1, the J call TRBJ2-5, with TRBD1 identical over 7 bases. Germline CDR1 reads SQVTM; CDR2 reads ANQGSEA. The CDR3 covers 13 residues. V dropped 7 bases and J dropped 3; count of bases not matched to a gene: 8. The CDR3 loop is CSALATGEETQYF. Here the CDR3 DNA reads TGCAGCGCCCTAGCAACAGGGGAAGAGACCCAGTACTTC.

The rearrangement joins TRBV5-1 to TRBJ2-7; a possible D gene is TRBD2 (5 bases). The CDR3 covers 12 residues. V was pared by 0 bases and J by 7 bases, with 8 bases between. The V gene's germline CDR1 is SGHRS and CDR2 YFSETQ. The DNA for the CDR3 is TGCGCCAGCAGCTTGGGCGGGTTTGAGCAGTACTTC. This encodes CASSLGGFEQYF.

The chain has TRBV7-3 and TRBJ2-7, with D possibly being TRBD1 or TRBD2 (5 bases each). CDR3 size: 15 residues. V lost 5 bases and J 2 bases, leaving 16 bases between the germline ends. The germline V gene has CDR1 SGHTA and CDR2 FQGTGA. CDR3 nucleotide sequence: TGTGCCAGCAGCGAAGGGACGGTTGAGGCCTACGAGCAGTACTTC. Translation: CASSEGTVEAYEQYF. The entire variable domain, with the rest obtained from reference TRBV7-3 and TRBJ2-7, is as follows: GAGVSQTPSNKVTEKGKYVELRCDPISGHTALYWYRQSLGQGPEFLIYFQGTGAADDSGLPNDRFFAVRPEGSVSTLKIQRTERGDSAVYLCASSEGTVEAYEQYFGPGTRLTVT.